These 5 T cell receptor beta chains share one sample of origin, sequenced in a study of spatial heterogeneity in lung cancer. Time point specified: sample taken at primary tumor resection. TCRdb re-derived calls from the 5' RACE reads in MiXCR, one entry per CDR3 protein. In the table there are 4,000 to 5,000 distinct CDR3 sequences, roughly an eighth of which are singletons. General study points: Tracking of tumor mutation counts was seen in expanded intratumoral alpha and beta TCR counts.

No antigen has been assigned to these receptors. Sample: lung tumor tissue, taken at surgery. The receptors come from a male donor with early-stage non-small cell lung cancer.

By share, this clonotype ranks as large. The CDR3 region is CASSQGTLQPQHF. In DNA, the CDR3 is TGTGCCAGCTCACAAGGGACCCTTCAGCCCCAGCATTTT. The chain links TRBV18 to TRBJ1-5; perhaps TRBD1 as D (5 bases). The V and J ends lost 4 bases and 6 bases respectively, with 10 bases between them. Per germline, CDR1 KGHSH and CDR2 LQKENI. This CDR3 spans 13 amino acids.

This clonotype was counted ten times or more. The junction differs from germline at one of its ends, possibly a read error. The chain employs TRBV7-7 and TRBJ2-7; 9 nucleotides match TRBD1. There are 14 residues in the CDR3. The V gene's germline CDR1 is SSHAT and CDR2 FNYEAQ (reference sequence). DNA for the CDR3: TGTGCTAGCAGCTCGGGACAGGGAATTCACGAGCAGTACTTC. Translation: CASSSGQGIHEQYF.

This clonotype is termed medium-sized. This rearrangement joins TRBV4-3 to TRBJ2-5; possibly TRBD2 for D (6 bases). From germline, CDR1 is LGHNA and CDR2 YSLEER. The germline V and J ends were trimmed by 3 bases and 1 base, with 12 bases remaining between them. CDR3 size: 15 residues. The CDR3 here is CASSQGGRVQETQYF. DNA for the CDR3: TGCGCCAGCAGCCAGGGGGGACGGGTCCAAGAGACCCAGTACTTC.

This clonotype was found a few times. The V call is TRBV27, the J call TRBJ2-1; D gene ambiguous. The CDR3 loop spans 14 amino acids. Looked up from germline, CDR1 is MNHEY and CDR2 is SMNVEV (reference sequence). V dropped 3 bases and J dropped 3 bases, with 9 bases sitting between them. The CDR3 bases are TGTGCCAGCAGTTTTGGCGGAAACTACAATGAGCAGTTCTTC. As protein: CASSFGGNYNEQFF.

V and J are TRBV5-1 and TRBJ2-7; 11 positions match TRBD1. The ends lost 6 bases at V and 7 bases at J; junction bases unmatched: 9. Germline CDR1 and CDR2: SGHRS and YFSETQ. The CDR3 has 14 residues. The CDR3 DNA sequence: TGCGCCAGCACATCTGGGACAGGGGGAAGGGAGCAGTACTTC. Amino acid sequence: CASTSGTGGREQYF.